This note documents a single T cell receptor beta chain sequence. What it binds is not known. Clones were sequenced by immunoSEQ multiplex PCR, and TCRdb holds only the in-frame ones, with some missing. The sample has 130,000 to 150,000 clones; 89% are singletons. These data originate in a study of cytomegalovirus exposure and HLA in healthy donors. Study outcomes and limitations: Associated with cytomegalovirus, according to the listing, were approximately 160 TCR beta chains.

V was trimmed by 2 bases and J by 3 bases, leaving 10 bases between them. Germline CDR1 is MNHNS and CDR2 is SASEGT. This CDR3 has 14 amino acids. This chain links TRBV6-1 with TRBJ1-2; possibly TRBD1 for D (5 bases). The sample taken for sequencing was PBMCs. The TCR sequence derives from a woman aged 18 to 35 in good health and CMV-seropositive. CDR3 DNA sequence: TGTGCCAGCAGTGAAAGGCAGGGCGACTATGGCTACACCTTC. It translates to CASSERQGDYGYTF.